The 16 T cell receptor beta chains in this list originate from one sample, sequenced in a study of identifying expanded T cells in peripheral blood. Data came from immunoSEQ multiplex PCR; TCRdb stores just in-frame clones and leaves some out. The sample lists 50,000 to 65,000 clones; around nine tenths were seen once. Sample: blood. The source of these receptors is a person between 18 and 69 years old in good health.

The chain recombines TRBV19 with TRBJ1-5; 7 bases are a match to TRBD1. This CDR3 contains 16 residues. Germline CDR1 is LNHDA and CDR2 is SQIVND (reference sequence). Trimming cost V 4 bases and J 0 bases; bases outside gene matches: 6. The CDR3, as DNA: TGTGCCAGTAGTAAGGGCAGGGGGTATAGCAATCAGCCCCAGCATTTT. Encoded protein: CASSKGRGYSNQPQHF. Complete variable domain (other parts from reference TRBV19 and TRBJ1-5): DGGITQSPKYLFRKEGQNVTLSCEQNLNHDAMYWYRQDPGQGLRLIYYSQIVNDFQKGDIAEGYSVSREKKESFPLTVTSAQKNPTAFYLCASSKGRGYSNQPQHFGDGTRLSIL.

V gene TRBV15 combines with J gene TRBJ2-5, with D uncertain. The V gene's germline CDR1 is LNHNV and CDR2 YYDKDF (reference sequence). V was pared by 2 bases and J by 5 bases, with 3 bases between. This CDR3 is built from 11 residues. The CDR3 sequence is CATSRRETQYF. In nucleotides, the CDR3 is TGTGCCACCAGCAGAAGGGAGACCCAGTACTTC.

This clone occurred a few times. V usage is TRBV5-1 and J usage is TRBJ2-2; no clear D gene. CDR3 length: 13 residues. Germline assignment: CDR1 SGHRS and CDR2 YFSETQ. V shed 0 bases and J shed 7 bases, with 7 bases lying between them. The CDR3 bases are TGCGCCAGCAGCTTGGTCGGCGGCGGGGAGCTGTTTTTT. Translated: CASSLVGGGELFF.

V gene TRBV9 combines with J gene TRBJ2-3; D gene uncertain. Germline-derived CDR1 and CDR2 are SGDLS and YYNGEE. The ends were cut back, 0 bases at V and 6 bases at J, with 8 bases in the middle. This CDR3 region has 13 residues. The CDR3 region is CASSVAPLDTQYF. Here the CDR3 DNA reads TGTGCCAGCAGCGTAGCCCCTTTGGATACGCAGTATTTT.

This chain uses TRBV19 with TRBJ2-1; 8 bases fit TRBD2. V shed 6 bases and J 0 bases; nucleotides not matched to a gene: 10. Looked up from germline, CDR1 is LNHDA and CDR2 is SQIVND (reference sequence). The CDR3 totals 17 residues. CDR3 sequence reads: CASSPRSGGHSYNEQFF. DNA for the CDR3: TGTGCCAGTAGCCCCCGATCGGGGGGGCACTCCTACAATGAGCAGTTCTTC.

The genes are TRBV9 and TRBJ2-7; 9 bases align to TRBD2. CDR3 length: 16 residues. V lost 3 bases and J lost 0; bases outside the gene matches: 7. Germline V CDR1 and CDR2: SGDLS, YYNGEE. CDR3 DNA: TGTGCCAGCAGCGCCTCAACTAGCGGGCCCTCCTACGAGCAGTACTTC. The encoded protein is CASSASTSGPSYEQYF.

The gene calls are TRBV4-3 and TRBJ2-1, with D uncertain. Germline assignment: CDR1 LGHNA and CDR2 YSLEER. This CDR3 spans 12 amino acids. Trimming stripped 4 bases from V and 3 bases from J, with 4 bases between. CDR3 protein: CASSLDYNEQFF. The CDR3 nucleotides are TGCGCCAGCAGCCTAGACTACAATGAGCAGTTCTTC.

This clone was recorded a few times. The chain recombines TRBV4-1 with TRBJ1-2; D not certain. CDR1 and CDR2 from the germline V gene are MGHRA and YSYEKL. This CDR3 is 12 amino acids long. V lost 1 base to trimming and J lost 7 bases, with 7 bases between them. CDR3 sequence reads: CASSQGRAGYTF. In DNA, the CDR3 is TGCGCCAGCAGCCAAGGAAGGGCTGGCTACACCTTC.

The chain joins TRBV4-1 to TRBJ2-7, with D maybe TRBD2 (6 bases). Trimming took 2 bases from V and 3 from J, leaving 8 bases between them. Germline values: CDR1 MGHRA, CDR2 YSYEKL. The CDR3 extends over 13 amino acids. CDR3: CASSQPGVYEQYF. The CDR3 nucleotides are TGCGCCAGCAGCCAACCGGGGGTCTACGAGCAGTACTTC.

The rearrangement uses TRBV19 and TRBJ2-2; no clear D gene. V was pared by 6 bases and J by 0 bases, with 11 bases between. The CDR3 spans 15 residues. Germline lookup yields CDR1 LNHDA and CDR2 SQIVND (reference sequence). CDR3 sequence: CASRGAATNTGELFF. The DNA of the CDR3 is TGTGCCAGTAGAGGTGCGGCAACGAACACCGGGGAGCTGTTTTTT.

This sequence joins TRBV5-8 and TRBJ1-1; 7 positions match TRBD1. The V and J ends lost 0 bases and 4 bases, in that order; junction bases with no gene match: 6. This CDR3 has 15 amino acids. The V gene's germline CDR1 is SGHTS and CDR2 YDEGEE. The CDR3 nucleotides are TGTGCCAGCAGCTTGGGACAGGGAATGGGCACTGAAGCTTTCTTT. This codes for CASSLGQGMGTEAFF. Filled out from reference TRBV5-8 and TRBJ1-1, the complete variable domain reads EAGVTQSPTHLIKTRGQQATLRCSPISGHTSVYWYQQALGLGLQFLLWYDEGEERNRGNFPPRFSGRQFPNYSSELNVNALELEDSALYLCASSLGQGMGTEAFFGQGTRLTVV.

The chain couples TRBV27 to TRBJ2-5; a weak D match, TRBD2 (7 bases). The germline V gene encodes CDR1 MNHEY and CDR2 SMNVEV (reference sequence). CDR3 length equals 14 residues. V lost 4 bases and J 6 bases, leaving 15 bases between the germline ends. This chain's CDR3 is CASSSSGGTKTQYF. The CDR3 region has the DNA TGTGCCAGCAGTTCCTCGGGGGGCACGAAGACCCAGTACTTC.

The rearrangement links TRBV19 to TRBJ1-1; D is ambiguous. The germline V and J ends were trimmed by 6 bases and 3 bases, with 17 bases remaining between them. The CDR3 consists of 15 residues. Germline V gene sequence: CDR1 LNHDA, CDR2 SQIVND (reference sequence). The CDR3 is CASRQDDITYTEAFF. DNA of the CDR3: TGTGCCAGTAGGCAAGACGACATCACGTACACTGAAGCTTTCTTT.

The gene calls are TRBV7-2 and TRBJ2-5, with 7 bases lining up with TRBD2. The V segment lost 5 bases and the J segment 5 bases; nucleotides outside the gene matches: 11. CDR1 is SGHTA and CDR2 is FQGNSA in the germline V gene. The CDR3 covers 15 residues. DNA for the CDR3: TGTGCCAGCAGCCCCTATGGGTTGGGGGGGGAGACCCAGTACTTC. Protein sequence: CASSPYGLGGETQYF.

The chain couples TRBV9 to TRBJ2-3; D uncertain. This CDR3 region has 15 residues. V was clipped by 0 bases and J by 4 bases, with 12 bases between them. Germline V gene lookup returns CDR1 SGDLS and CDR2 YYNGEE. The DNA of the CDR3 is TGTGCCAGCAGCGTAGCCTGGGCATGGCCAGATACGCAGTATTTT. Protein: CASSVAWAWPDTQYF.

The chain is built from TRBV5-1 and TRBJ2-4; weak D call: TRBD2 (6 bases). The germline gives CDR1 SGHRS, CDR2 YFSETQ. Trimming cost V 0 bases and J 1 base, with 14 bases left between them. This CDR3 region has 17 residues. As DNA, the CDR3 is TGCGCCAGCAGCTTGGCTGTATCTCGGGGGGCCAAAAACATTCAGTACTTC. It translates to CASSLAVSRGAKNIQYF. Full variable domain (remainder filled in from reference TRBV5-1 and TRBJ2-4): KAGVTQTPRYLIKTRGQQVTLSCSPISGHRSVSWYQQTPGQGLQFLFEYFSETQRNKGNFPGRFSGRQFSNSRSEMNVSTLELGDSALYLCASSLAVSRGAKNIQYFGAGTRLSVL.